These T cell receptor beta chains were read from a single sample in a study of Graves' ophthalmopathy and Graves' hyperthyroidism. TCRdb called the multiplex PCR reads again in MiXCR, with one record for every CDR3 protein. The table lists a few hundred thousand distinct CDR3 sequences, just under 40% of them singletons. Input material: peripheral blood or thyroid tissue (not recorded which). Receptor source: an adult man with Graves' hyperthyroidism. The CDR3 runs from the conserved cysteine through the conserved F or W. Each record gives: CDR3 protein, CDR3 DNA, J gene, D gene, V gene, clone size. D genes are given only for firm matches. Size values are once, few and many counts, or a class for expanded clones, and some rows have none.

CDR3 protein: CASSQAMAAEAFF
CDR3 DNA: TGTGCCAGCAGCCAAGCAATGGCAGCTGAAGCTTTCTTT
J gene: TRBJ1-1
D gene: .
V gene: TRBV14
clone size: .

CDR3 protein: CATSSAGGAGSYEQYF
CDR3 DNA: TGTGCCACCAGCAGCGCCGGGGGGGCCGGTTCCTACGAGCAGTACTTC
J gene: TRBJ2-7
D gene: TRBD2
V gene: TRBV15
clone size: .

CDR3 protein: CSAASAGGAETQYF
CDR3 DNA: TGCAGTGCTGCCAGCGCGGGGGGCGCGGAGACCCAGTACTTC
J gene: TRBJ2-5
D gene: TRBD2
V gene: TRBV20-1
clone size: .

CDR3 protein: CAISELGDEAFF
CDR3 DNA: TGTGCCATCAGTGAGCTGGGAGATGAAGCTTTCTTT
J gene: TRBJ1-1
D gene: .
V gene: TRBV10-3
clone size: many

CDR3 protein: CSVEDGRTQNF
CDR3 DNA: TGCAGCGTTGAAGATGGGAGGACCCAGAACTTC
J gene: TRBJ2-5
D gene: .
V gene: TRBV29-1
clone size: .

CDR3 protein: CASSLRLGNTIYF
CDR3 DNA: TGTGCCAGCAGTCTACGGTTGGGCAACACCATATATTTT
J gene: TRBJ1-3
D gene: .
V gene: TRBV12-3/TRBV12-4
clone size: .

CDR3 protein: CASSQVQGRHEQYF
CDR3 DNA: TGTGCCAGCAGCCAAGTGCAGGGTAGGCACGAGCAGTACTTC
J gene: TRBJ2-7
D gene: .
V gene: TRBV14
clone size: many

CDR3 protein: CASSEGADRNQPQHF
CDR3 DNA: TGTGCCAGCAGTGAAGGAGCAGACAGAAATCAGCCCCAGCATTTT
J gene: TRBJ1-5
D gene: .
V gene: TRBV6-1
clone size: many

CDR3 protein: CASSEQGRSTEAFF
CDR3 DNA: TGTGCCAGCAGTGAACAGGGTAGGAGCACTGAAGCTTTCTTT
J gene: TRBJ1-1
D gene: .
V gene: TRBV9
clone size: many

CDR3 protein: CASSLGGGIQPQHF
CDR3 DNA: TGTGCCAGCAGCTTAGGTGGCGGAATTCAGCCCCAGCATTTT
J gene: TRBJ1-5
D gene: .
V gene: TRBV13
clone size: few

CDR3 protein: CATSSAGEYGYTF
CDR3 DNA: TGTGCCACCAGCAGCGCAGGTGAATATGGCTACACCTTC
J gene: TRBJ1-2
D gene: .
V gene: TRBV15
clone size: many

CDR3 protein: CASSALAGGPYNEQFF
CDR3 DNA: TGTGCCAGCAGCGCCCTAGCGGGGGGGCCCTACAATGAGCAGTTCTTC
J gene: TRBJ2-1
D gene: TRBD2
V gene: TRBV7-3
clone size: .

CDR3 protein: CASNYAVTMNTEAFF
CDR3 DNA: TGTGCCAGCAACTACGCCGTAACTATGAACACTGAAGCTTTCTTT
J gene: TRBJ1-1
D gene: .
V gene: TRBV6-5
clone size: many

CDR3 protein: CASSLEAWGTVEGYTF
CDR3 DNA: TGTGCCAGCAGCTTAGAAGCTTGGGGGACAGTTGAAGGCTACACCTTC
J gene: TRBJ1-2
D gene: TRBD1
V gene: TRBV7-8
clone size: many

CDR3 protein: CASSFPITDTQYF
CDR3 DNA: TGTGCCAGCAGCTTCCCGATTACAGATACGCAGTATTTT
J gene: TRBJ2-3
D gene: .
V gene: TRBV11-1
clone size: .

CDR3 protein: CASSDDREKLFF
CDR3 DNA: TGTGCCAGCAGTGACGACCGGGAAAAACTGTTTTTT
J gene: TRBJ1-4
D gene: .
V gene: TRBV2
clone size: many

CDR3 protein: CASSEAKFRTGELFF
CDR3 DNA: TGTGCCAGCAGTGAAGCGAAGTTTCGCACCGGGGAGCTGTTTTTT
J gene: TRBJ2-2
D gene: .
V gene: TRBV2
clone size: many

CDR3 protein: CATGDCDTDTQYF
CDR3 DNA: TGTGCCACCGGAGACTGCGACACAGATACGCAGTATTTT
J gene: TRBJ2-3
D gene: .
V gene: TRBV15
clone size: .

CDR3 protein: CASSQGRVGPTQMEKPFF
CDR3 DNA: TGCGCCAGCAGCCAAGGAAGGGTCGGCCCGACCCAAATGGAAAAACCGTTTTTT
J gene: TRBJ1-4
D gene: .
V gene: TRBV25-1
clone size: .

CDR3 protein: CASSFRAGDEQYF
CDR3 DNA: TGTGCCAGCAGCTTCCGAGCTGGCGACGAGCAGTACTTC
J gene: TRBJ2-7
D gene: .
V gene: TRBV13
clone size: .

CDR3 protein: CASSNEGWGWTEAFF
CDR3 DNA: TGTGCCAGTAGTAACGAGGGGTGGGGTTGGACTGAAGCTTTCTTT
J gene: TRBJ1-1
D gene: .
V gene: TRBV19
clone size: .

CDR3 protein: CASKTGTGSRGYTF
CDR3 DNA: TGTGCCAGCAAGACCGGGACAGGGTCCCGGGGCTACACCTTC
J gene: TRBJ1-2
D gene: TRBD1
V gene: TRBV6-6
clone size: few

CDR3 protein: CASSEWTGGAETQYF
CDR3 DNA: TGTGCCAGCAGTGAATGGACAGGGGGAGCTGAGACCCAGTACTTC
J gene: TRBJ2-5
D gene: TRBD1
V gene: TRBV25-1
clone size: many

CDR3 protein: CATLPRARYEQYF
CDR3 DNA: TGTGCCACCCTACCTAGGGCACGCTACGAGCAGTACTTC
J gene: TRBJ2-7
D gene: .
V gene: TRBV2
clone size: .

CDR3 protein: CASSLISGSWETQYF
CDR3 DNA: TGTGCCAGCAGCTTAATTAGCGGGAGTTGGGAGACCCAGTACTTC
J gene: TRBJ2-5
D gene: TRBD2
V gene: TRBV7-9
clone size: .

CDR3 protein: CASRQSQDGYTF
CDR3 DNA: TGTGCCAGCCGACAGTCTCAGGATGGCTACACCTTC
J gene: TRBJ1-2
D gene: .
V gene: TRBV2
clone size: many

CDR3 protein: CASSLQGNEQYF
CDR3 DNA: TGTGCCAGCAGCTTACAGGGCAACGAGCAGTACTTC
J gene: TRBJ2-7
D gene: .
V gene: TRBV5-4
clone size: many

CDR3 protein: CSALREGGYTF
CDR3 DNA: TGCAGTGCTCTCAGGGAAGGGGGCTACACCTTC
J gene: TRBJ1-2
D gene: .
V gene: TRBV20-1
clone size: .

CDR3 protein: CASSQGVGNYGYTF
CDR3 DNA: TGTGCCAGTAGTCAGGGGGTGGGGAACTATGGCTACACCTTC
J gene: TRBJ1-2
D gene: TRBD1
V gene: TRBV19
clone size: .

CDR3 protein: CASSNLGQGIYGYTF
CDR3 DNA: TGTGCCAGCAGCAACCTTGGACAGGGCATCTATGGCTACACCTTC
J gene: TRBJ1-2
D gene: TRBD1
V gene: TRBV6-2/TRBV6-3
clone size: many

CDR3 protein: CASSTGLREEKLFF
CDR3 DNA: TGTGCCAGCAGTACTGGGCTTCGAGAGGAAAAACTGTTTTTT
J gene: TRBJ1-4
D gene: .
V gene: TRBV12-3/TRBV12-4
clone size: .

CDR3 protein: CASRRGRSIRNEQFF
CDR3 DNA: TGCGCCAGCAGGAGGGGCAGGTCAATTCGGAATGAGCAGTTCTTC
J gene: TRBJ2-1
D gene: .
V gene: TRBV10-2
clone size: .

CDR3 protein: CASSERRMGGANVLTF
CDR3 DNA: TGTGCCAGCAGTGAACGGAGGATGGGTGGGGCCAACGTCCTGACTTTC
J gene: TRBJ2-6
D gene: .
V gene: TRBV2
clone size: many

CDR3 protein: CASSQAGSLSYEQYF
CDR3 DNA: TGTGCCAGCAGCCAAGCGGGATCTCTCTCCTACGAGCAGTACTTC
J gene: TRBJ2-7
D gene: .
V gene: TRBV3-1
clone size: few

CDR3 protein: CSVLGQGDTEAFF
CDR3 DNA: TGCAGTGTCCTGGGACAGGGGGACACTGAAGCTTTCTTT
J gene: TRBJ1-1
D gene: TRBD1
V gene: TRBV20-1
clone size: .

CDR3 protein: CASSSNRGGTDTQYF
CDR3 DNA: TGTGCCAGCAGCTCCAACAGGGGCGGCACAGATACGCAGTATTTT
J gene: TRBJ2-3
D gene: TRBD1
V gene: TRBV7-9
clone size: few

CDR3 protein: CSARISGRDEQFF
CDR3 DNA: TGCAGTGCTAGAATCTCCGGGAGGGATGAGCAGTTCTTC
J gene: TRBJ2-1
D gene: TRBD2
V gene: TRBV20-1
clone size: .

CDR3 protein: CSVADTYNQPQHF
CDR3 DNA: TGCAGCGTTGCGGACACTTACAATCAGCCCCAGCATTTT
J gene: TRBJ1-5
D gene: .
V gene: TRBV29-1
clone size: many

CDR3 protein: CASRRGQRVNTEAFF
CDR3 DNA: TGTGCCAGCCGCCGGGGGCAAAGGGTGAACACTGAAGCTTTCTTT
J gene: TRBJ1-1
D gene: .
V gene: TRBV14
clone size: many

CDR3 protein: CASSSPQGASNQPQHF
CDR3 DNA: TGTGCCAGCAGTTCCCCACAGGGTGCTAGCAATCAGCCCCAGCATTTT
J gene: TRBJ1-5
D gene: .
V gene: TRBV6-5
clone size: many

CDR3 protein: CASSVRGDGELFF
CDR3 DNA: TGTGCCAGCAGCGTTAGGGGGGACGGGGAGCTGTTTTTT
J gene: TRBJ2-2
D gene: .
V gene: TRBV9
clone size: .

CDR3 protein: CASSLRGWQETQYF
CDR3 DNA: TGTGCCAGCAGCTTGCGGGGGTGGCAAGAGACCCAGTACTTC
J gene: TRBJ2-5
D gene: TRBD2
V gene: TRBV5-1
clone size: few

CDR3 protein: CATNEGVNTEAFF
CDR3 DNA: TGTGCCACCAACGAGGGAGTGAACACTGAAGCTTTCTTT
J gene: TRBJ1-1
D gene: .
V gene: TRBV15
clone size: many

CDR3 protein: CASDSTGARTEAFF
CDR3 DNA: TGTGCCAGCGACTCGACAGGGGCGCGGACTGAAGCTTTCTTT
J gene: TRBJ1-1
D gene: TRBD1
V gene: TRBV28
clone size: few

CDR3 protein: CASSGHTGIDYGYTF
CDR3 DNA: TGTGCCAGCAGCGGACATACAGGGATTGACTATGGCTACACCTTC
J gene: TRBJ1-2
D gene: .
V gene: TRBV12-3/TRBV12-4
clone size: .

CDR3 protein: CASSLGLLRGGNTYEQYF
CDR3 DNA: TGTGCCAGCAGCTTAGGCCTCTTGAGGGGCGGGAATACCTACGAGCAGTACTTC
J gene: TRBJ2-7
D gene: .
V gene: TRBV7-6
clone size: many

CDR3 protein: CASSEDRGHQSQHF
CDR3 DNA: TGTGCCAGCAGTGAGGACAGGGGGCATCAGTCCCAGCATTTT
J gene: TRBJ1-5
D gene: TRBD1
V gene: TRBV2
clone size: many

CDR3 protein: CASSLVLAGGLQETQYF
CDR3 DNA: TGTGCCAGCAGCTTGGTCCTAGCGGGAGGGCTCCAAGAGACCCAGTACTTC
J gene: TRBJ2-5
D gene: TRBD2
V gene: TRBV5-4
clone size: .

CDR3 protein: CASSGTSGGIEQFF
CDR3 DNA: TGTGCCAGCAGTGGGACTAGCGGGGGAATTGAGCAGTTCTTC
J gene: TRBJ2-1
D gene: TRBD2
V gene: TRBV2
clone size: .

CDR3 protein: CASSLQGGLNTEAFF
CDR3 DNA: TGTGCCAGCAGTTTACAGGGGGGTCTGAACACTGAAGCTTTCTTT
J gene: TRBJ1-1
D gene: TRBD1
V gene: TRBV2
clone size: few

CDR3 protein: CASSPDRPSYEQYF
CDR3 DNA: TGTGCCAGCAGTCCGGACAGGCCCTCCTACGAGCAGTACTTC
J gene: TRBJ2-7
D gene: TRBD1
V gene: TRBV2
clone size: .

CDR3 protein: CSARDPSRERTDTQYF
CDR3 DNA: TGCAGTGCTAGAGACCCGTCGCGGGAACGCACAGATACGCAGTATTTT
J gene: TRBJ2-3
D gene: .
V gene: TRBV20-1
clone size: .

CDR3 protein: CAISDRGPYHEKLFF
CDR3 DNA: TGTGCCATCAGTGATCGGGGACCGTATCATGAAAAACTGTTTTTT
J gene: TRBJ1-4
D gene: .
V gene: TRBV10-3
clone size: .